The 3 T cell receptor beta chains below were found in one sample sequenced in a study of shared clonotypes between healthy human individuals (dated by TCRdb to 2018 to 2020). The library was obtained by the immunoSEQ multiplex PCR assay. TCRdb took this table from immuneACCESS and kept in-frame rearrangements with V and J called. Such tables lack part of the clones; where checked against another copy, unresolved V genes explain under half of the gap, and the rest is unexplained. The sample table contains approximately 2,000,000 clones; only one count was recorded for over 85% of them. The ten largest clones take up more than 1.5% of the sample. For the CD8 naive samples, CD45RO-negative cells were positively selected for CCR7, yielding a CD45RA+CCR7+ population from which TemRA cells were excluded. Sequencing was carried out using naive CD8+ T cells from PBMCs. This specimen's cell subset or site label, interpreted: CD45RA+CCR7+. The receptor source for this set is a man younger than 35 in good health. Some clones in this sample may be carry-over from other donors' samples.

The V call is TRBV7-2, the J call TRBJ2-1; maybe TRBD1 (5 bases). The V gene's germline CDR1 is SGHTA and CDR2 FQGNSA. The V end lost 4 bases, the J end lost 10 bases, and 17 bases lay between the germline ends. The CDR3 extends over 14 amino acids. CDR3 protein: CASSYRPIFTEQFF. Written as DNA, the CDR3 is TGTGCCAGCAGCTACAGGCCCATCTTTACCGAGCAGTTCTTC.

This clone was seen just once. This sample also contains other DNA sequences that code for the same CDR3. V gene TRBV19 combines with J gene TRBJ2-7, with D possibly being TRBD1 (6 bases). CDR3 length: 13 amino acids. Between the trimmed V and J ends, which lost 3 bases and 4 bases, there was a span of 10 bases. Looked up from germline, CDR1 is LNHDA and CDR2 is SQIVND (reference sequence). The DNA for the CDR3 is TGTGCCAGTAGTATCAACAGGGATTACGAGCAGTACTTC. Protein sequence: CASSINRDYEQYF.

Here the CDR3 reads CSTLGGVSDTQYF. The DNA of the CDR3 is TGCAGCACTTTGGGGGGGGTATCAGATACGCAGTATTTT. The genes are TRBV29-1 and TRBJ2-3, with 7 bases matching TRBD2. Germline trimming cut 8 bases from V and 4 bases from J; bases unmatched to any gene: 9. Germline CDR1 reads SQVTM; CDR2 reads ANQGSEA. The CDR3 consists of 13 residues.